These 6 T cell receptor beta chains came from one sample sequenced in a study of blood T cell repertoires in COVID-19. Some clones are missing from TCRdb's copy, which holds only in-frame ones; the method was immunoSEQ multiplex PCR. The table lists about 290,000 clones, around 85% of them singletons. The sequenced sample consisted of peripheral blood. These receptors were obtained from a woman between 50 and 59 years old with active or convalescent COVID-19.

The CDR3 is CSARDSETQYF. CDR3 nucleotide sequence: TGCAGTGCTAGAGATTCGGAGACCCAGTACTTC. The chain links TRBV20-1 to TRBJ2-5; D ambiguous. V was pared by 0 bases and J by 5 bases, with 4 bases between. The CDR3 consists of 11 residues. Germline CDR1 reads DFQATT; CDR2 reads SNEGSKA (reference sequence).

This chain connects TRBV19 to TRBJ1-1; 7 nucleotides agree with TRBD1. The V segment lost 5 bases and the J segment 3 bases; nucleotides outside the gene matches: 3. This CDR3 spans 13 amino acids. Germline V lookup: CDR1 LNHDA, CDR2 SQIVND (reference sequence). CDR3 residues: CASSLQGDTEAFF. In DNA, the CDR3 is TGTGCCAGTAGTTTGCAGGGGGACACTGAAGCTTTCTTT.

J is TRBJ1-1 and V is TRBV10-3; D is undetermined. The CDR3 covers 14 residues. Germline CDR1 ENHRY, CDR2 SYGVKD. The V end was cut by 4 bases, the J end by 4 bases, with 13 bases between. CDR3 region: CAISAASGGTEAFF. The DNA for the CDR3 is TGTGCCATCAGTGCCGCGTCGGGTGGCACTGAAGCTTTCTTT.

This clone appeared a single time. The rearrangement links TRBV9 to TRBJ1-1; D perhaps matches TRBD1 (6 bases). Deletions cut 1 base from V and 3 bases from J, with 19 bases between. The CDR3 contains 17 residues. Germline assignment: CDR1 SGDLS and CDR2 YYNGEE. In DNA form, the CDR3 reads TGTGCCAGCAGCGTACGGGTGGACCGGACAGACCACACTGAAGCTTTCTTT. This encodes CASSVRVDRTDHTEAFF.

The chain carries TRBV29-1 and TRBJ2-7; 7 bases line up with TRBD1. The length of the CDR3 is 13 residues. Germline V lookup: CDR1 SQVTM, CDR2 ANQGSEA. The junction had 6 bases not matched to a gene; V was cut back by 6 bases and J by 1 base. CDR3 nucleotide sequence: TGCAGCGTGACAGGGCAGACGTCCTACGAGCAGTACTTC. Protein product: CSVTGQTSYEQYF.

This sequence joins TRBV7-2 and TRBJ2-5; TRBD2 matches 7 bases. From germline, CDR1 is SGHTA and CDR2 FQGNSA. CDR3 length: 13 amino acids. J gave up 7 bases and V 3 bases, and 5 bases lay outside the gene matches. In nucleotides, the CDR3 is TGTGCCAGCAGCTTGGAAAGGGAGGGGACCCAGTACTTC. Translated: CASSLEREGTQYF.